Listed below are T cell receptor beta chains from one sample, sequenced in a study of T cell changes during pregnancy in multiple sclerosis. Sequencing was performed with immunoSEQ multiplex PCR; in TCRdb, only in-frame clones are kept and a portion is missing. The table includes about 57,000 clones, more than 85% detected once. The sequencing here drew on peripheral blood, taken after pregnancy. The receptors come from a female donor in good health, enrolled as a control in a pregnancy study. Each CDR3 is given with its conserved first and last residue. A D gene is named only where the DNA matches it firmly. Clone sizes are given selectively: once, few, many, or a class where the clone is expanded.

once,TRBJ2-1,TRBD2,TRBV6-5,TGTGCCAGCAGTTACTCTAGCGGGAAATGGAATGAGCAGTTCTTC,CASSYSSGKWNEQFF
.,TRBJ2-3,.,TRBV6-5,TGTGCCAGCAGCCGAGAGACAGGTCCCTATACGCAGTATTTT,CASSRETGPYTQYF
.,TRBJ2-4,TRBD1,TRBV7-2,TGTGCCAGCAGCTCGCCGGACAGGCTAAACATTCAGTACTTC,CASSSPDRLNIQYF
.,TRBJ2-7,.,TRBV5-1,TGCGCCAGCAGCTTGGGGACTAACTCCTACGAGCAGTACTTC,CASSLGTNSYEQYF
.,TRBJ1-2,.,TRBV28,TGTGCCAGCAGTTTGACCCAGGGTCACTATGGCTACACCTTC,CASSLTQGHYGYTF
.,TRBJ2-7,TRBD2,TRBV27,TGTGCCAGCAGTCCCTATAGCGGGATCCCCTACGAGCAGTACTTC,CASSPYSGIPYEQYF
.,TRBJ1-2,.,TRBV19,TGTGCCAGTAGTGATCGGGACTTGCGATGGGATGGCTACACCTTC,CASSDRDLRWDGYTF
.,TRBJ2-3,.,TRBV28,TGTGCCAGCAGTTTATTCGGCAGGGGAACAGATACGCAGTATTTT,CASSLFGRGTDTQYF
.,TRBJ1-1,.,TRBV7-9,TGTGCCAGCAGCGCGCCCTCGAGGCAAGCTTTCTTT,CASSAPSRQAFF
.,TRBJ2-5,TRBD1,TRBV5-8,TGTGCCAGCAGCTCCTCAGGGGGCGGAGAGACCCAGTACTTC,CASSSSGGGETQYF
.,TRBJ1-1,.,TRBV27,TGTGCCAGCAGTTCCCTAGCCATGAACACTGAAGCTTTCTTT,CASSSLAMNTEAFF
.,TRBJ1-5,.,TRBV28,TGTGCCAGCAGCTCTGGGGGCTATCAGCCCCAGCATTTT,CASSSGGYQPQHF
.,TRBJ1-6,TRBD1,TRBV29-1,TGCAGCGCTCGGGACAGGGGTCCTCTCCTCCACTTT,CSARDRGPLLHF
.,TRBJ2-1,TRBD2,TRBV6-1,TGTGCCAGCCCCGCTCCGGGACTAGCGGAGCAGTTCTTC,CASPAPGLAEQFF
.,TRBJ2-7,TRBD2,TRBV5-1,TGCGCCAGCACCACTAGCGGGGGGTTTCGCGAGCAGTACTTC,CASTTSGGFREQYF
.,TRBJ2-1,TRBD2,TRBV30,TGTGCCTGGTCATCTCGGGGGGGCTATTCCAATGAGCAGTTCTTC,CAWSSRGGYSNEQFF
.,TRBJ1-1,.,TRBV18,TGTGCCAGCTCACCCCCCGGGAGTAGCACTGAAGCTTTCTTT,CASSPPGSSTEAFF
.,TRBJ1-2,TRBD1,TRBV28,TGTGCCAGCAGACCGGACAGGAGTAACTATGGCTACACCTTC,CASRPDRSNYGYTF
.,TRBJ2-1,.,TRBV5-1,TGCGCCAGCAGCTTGGCAGGGCAGGGCAACTACAATGAGCAGTTCTTC,CASSLAGQGNYNEQFF
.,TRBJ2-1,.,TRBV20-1,TGCAGTGCTATCTTTAGTGGCGGGCAGTTCTTC,CSAIFSGGQFF
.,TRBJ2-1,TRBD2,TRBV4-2,TGTGCCAGCAGCCAAGTAGCGGGGGGATACAATGAGCAGTTCTTC,CASSQVAGGYNEQFF
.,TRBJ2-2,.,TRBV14,TGTGCCAGCAGCCAAGGGCAGACCGGGACCGGGGAGCTGTTTTTT,CASSQGQTGTGELFF
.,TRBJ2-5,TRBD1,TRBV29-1,TGCAGCGCCTATCTAAGGGACAGCCAAGAGACCCAGTACTTC,CSAYLRDSQETQYF
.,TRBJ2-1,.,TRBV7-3,TGTGCCAGCAGCTTAACGGGGCCAGAGGATGAGCAGTTCTTC,CASSLTGPEDEQFF
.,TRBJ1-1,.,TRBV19,TGTGCCAGTAGTGAGGATATCATGAACACTGAAGCTTTCTTT,CASSEDIMNTEAFF
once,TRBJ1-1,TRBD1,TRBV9,TGTGCCAGCAGCGTAGGGGCAGGGGGCGGAGTGCCTGAAGCTTTCTTT,CASSVGAGGGVPEAFF
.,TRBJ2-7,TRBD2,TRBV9,TGTGCCAGCAGCGTTTACGGGAGTGGGAGGGACGAGCAGTACTTC,CASSVYGSGRDEQYF